The clone carrying this TCR beta chain was detected a few times. V lost 0 bases and J 0 bases, leaving 13 bases between the germline ends. Germline V gene lookup returns CDR1 SEHNR and CDR2 FQNEAQ (reference sequence). CDR3 length: 17 amino acids. This sample is drawn from a study of blood T cell repertoires in COVID-19. Turning to the study itself: Samples of COVID-19 (acute and convalescent) were obtained from the United States, Italy and Spain. T cells, B-cell-depleted T cells, or PBMCs provided the cDNA or gDNA that served as material.

Original processing notes: Nucleated cell counts were estimated from reference gene primer amplification. Measured with immunoSEQ multiplex PCR; TCRdb has only the in-frame clones, and not every one. V, J and clone size were drawn from that table, and D and trimming were deduced from the DNA. The repertoire holds approximately 230,000 clones, with approximately 91% as singletons. This sequence joins TRBV7-9 and TRBJ2-3; the D gene is possibly TRBD2 (6 bases). This sequence was found in a woman between 40 and 55 years old who had recovered from COVID-19. Sample: peripheral blood. The CDR3 loop is CASSLAWGDTSTDTQYF. The CDR3 region has the DNA TGTGCCAGCAGCTTAGCTTGGGGGGATACTAGCACAGATACGCAGTATTTT. The variable domain in full, completed from reference TRBV7-9 and TRBJ2-3, reads DTGVSQNPRHKITKRGQNVTFRCDPISEHNRLYWYRQTLGQGPEFLTYFQNEAQLEKSRLLSDRFSAERPKGSFSTLEIQRTEQGDSAMYLCASSLAWGDTSTDTQYFGPGTRLTVL.